These 24 T cell receptor beta chains came from one sample sequenced in a study of cytomegalovirus exposure and HLA in healthy donors. The PCR contained 60 Vbeta and 13 Jbeta primers. Clones were sequenced by immunoSEQ multiplex PCR, and TCRdb holds only the in-frame ones, with some missing. This table holds 88,000 or so clones, approximately 62% found once. The sequencing sample was made of PBMCs. The receptors originated from a male donor in good health and CMV-seropositive.

The CDR3 reads CASSFAGTTNEKLFF. The DNA for the CDR3 is TGTGCCAGCAGCTTCGCCGGGACAACTAATGAAAAACTGTTTTTT. This chain connects TRBV5-5 to TRBJ1-4; D is undetermined. V lost 2 bases to trimming and J lost 0 bases, with 8 bases between them. From germline, CDR1 is SGHKS and CDR2 YYEKEE (reference sequence). The CDR3 sequence is 15 residues long.

The J gene is TRBJ2-5, the V gene TRBV2; D gene unclear. Germline V gene sequence: CDR1 SNHLY, CDR2 FYNNEI. V was clipped by 4 bases and J by 1 base, with 13 bases between them. This CDR3 has 15 amino acids. The CDR3, as DNA: TGTGCCAGCAGTGTTCAGGCAATCGGCCAAGAGACCCAGTACTTC. Translated, it gives CASSVQAIGQETQYF.

The CDR3 DNA reads as TGTGCCAGCTCACCACCCCTTTTGACAGGGGTGAAGACCCAGTACTTC. It encodes CASSPPLLTGVKTQYF. This sequence joins TRBV18 and TRBJ2-5, with 8 positions matching TRBD1. The germline CDR1 and CDR2 sequences are KGHSH and LQKENI. CDR3 length equals 16 residues. The ends lost 0 bases at V and 6 bases at J; junction bases unmatched: 9. Together with reference TRBV18 and TRBJ2-5, the CDR3 gives the full variable domain: NAGVMQNPRHLVRRRGQEARLRCSPMKGHSHVYWYRQLPEEGLKFMVYLQKENIIDESGMPKERFSAEFPKEGPSILRIQQVVRGDSAAYFCASSPPLLTGVKTQYFGPGTRLLVL.

On this clone: The junction differs from germline at one of its ends, possibly a read error. The chain couples TRBV6-6 to TRBJ1-2, with 7 nucleotides matching TRBD1. Germline V CDR1 and CDR2: MNHNY, SVGAGI (reference sequence). This CDR3 is built from 14 residues. The CDR3 here is CASSPVDRAYGYPF. CDR3 nucleotide sequence: TGTGCCAGCAGTCCGGTCGACAGGGCATATGGCTACCCCTTC.

The V call is TRBV6-1, the J call TRBJ1-5, with 7 bases lining up with TRBD1. V shed 2 bases and J 9 bases; nucleotides not matched to a gene: 13. Per germline, CDR1 MNHNS and CDR2 SASEGT. The CDR3 has 16 residues. In nucleotides, the CDR3 is TGTGCCAGCAGTGAAACTGGCGGGACAGCATTGTGGCCCCAGCATTTT. Its protein is CASSETGGTALWPQHF.

The chain uses TRBV19 and TRBJ2-6; 9 bases fit TRBD1. The CDR3 is 15 residues long. Germline CDR1 is LNHDA and CDR2 is SQIVND (reference sequence). Germline trimming cut 10 bases from V and 5 bases from J; bases unmatched to any gene: 9. The DNA of the CDR3 is TGTGCCACCAAGCCACAGGGGGCTTGGGCCAACGTCCTGACTTTC. It translates to CATKPQGAWANVLTF. Based on the CDR3 plus reference TRBV19 and TRBJ2-6, the full variable domain is DGGITQSPKYLFRKEGQNVTLSCEQNLNHDAMYWYRQDPGQGLRLIYYSQIVNDFQKGDIAEGYSVSREKKESFPLTVTSAQKNPTAFYLCATKPQGAWANVLTFGAGSRLTVL.

The chain has TRBV19 and TRBJ2-1; 7 bases match TRBD2. The CDR3 length is 16 residues. Per the germline V gene, CDR1 is LNHDA and CDR2 is SQIVND (reference sequence). V was clipped by 6 bases and J by 5 bases; unmatched bases: 13. Written as DNA, the CDR3 is TGTGCCAGTAGCCTTCTAGCGGCATTAACCCACAATGAGCAGTTCTTC. Protein sequence: CASSLLAALTHNEQFF.

This chain uses TRBV30 with TRBJ2-1, with 7 bases aligning to TRBD1. Germline V CDR1 and CDR2: GTSNPN, SVGIG (reference sequence). Trimming removed 4 bases from V and 6 bases from J; junction bases left unmatched: 9. There are 14 residues in the CDR3. CDR3 in amino acids: CAWTIPQGVNEQFF. CDR3 in DNA: TGTGCCTGGACCATACCCCAGGGGGTCAATGAGCAGTTCTTC.

The J gene is TRBJ1-1, the V gene TRBV19, with D possibly matching TRBD1 (6 bases). With 6 bases removed from V and 6 bases from J, the gap between germline ends came to 17 bases. The CDR3 consists of 14 residues. CDR1 and CDR2 from the germline V gene are LNHDA and SQIVND (reference sequence). The CDR3 DNA is TGTGCCAGTAGACTACAGGGAATCGGCGCTGAAGCTTTCTTT. Protein sequence: CASRLQGIGAEAFF.

V gene TRBV18 combines with J gene TRBJ1-2; the D gene is possibly TRBD1 (5 bases). Germline V gives CDR1 KGHSH, CDR2 LQKENI. This CDR3 comprises 14 residues. Trimming stripped 5 bases from V and 4 bases from J, with 14 bases between. CDR3 sequence: CASSTDSTSYGYTF. The CDR3 region has the DNA TGTGCCAGCTCAACCGACAGCACCTCCTATGGCTACACCTTC.

The chain has TRBV29-1 and TRBJ2-5; D is possibly TRBD2 (7 bases). The end of the DNA is better explained by TRBJ2-7, so the J call may be wrong. The CDR3 runs 12 residues. Germline CDR1 SQVTM, CDR2 ANQGSEA. CDR3 DNA: TGCAGCGTTGACGGGGGGCCGGGCGAGCAGTACTTC. Protein: CSVDGGPGEQYF.

The chain links TRBV7-2 to TRBJ2-2; no clear D. This CDR3 has 11 residues. Germline assignment: CDR1 SGHTA and CDR2 FQGNSA. Trimming took off 2 bases at V and 10 bases at J, with 5 bases between the two ends. CDR3 residues: CASSLSAELFF. CDR3 DNA: TGTGCCAGCAGCTTAAGCGCGGAGCTGTTTTTT.

As to this clone: One end of the junction fails to match germline, which may point to a read error. The rearrangement uses TRBV28 and TRBJ1-1; 7 bases map to TRBD1. Per germline, CDR1 MDHEN and CDR2 SYDVKM. The CDR3 totals 14 residues. The CDR3 region is CASCLGQLNTEAFF. Written as DNA, the CDR3 is TGTGCCAGCTGTTTGGGACAGCTGAACACTGAAGCTTTCTTT.

The CDR3 loop reads CASSSGPDTQYF. The DNA of the CDR3 is TGTGCCAGCAGTTCAGGGCCAGATACGCAGTATTTT. This chain uses TRBV6-5 with TRBJ2-3; a possible D gene is TRBD1 (5 bases). Germline CDR1 is MNHEY and CDR2 is SVGAGI. V shed 4 bases and J shed 4 bases, with 6 bases lying between them. The CDR3 runs 12 residues.

The chain links TRBV19 to TRBJ2-7; maybe TRBD1 (6 bases). CDR3 length: 15 residues. The V gene's germline CDR1 is LNHDA and CDR2 SQIVND (reference sequence). The germline V and J ends were trimmed by 1 base and 2 bases, with 12 bases remaining between them. The CDR3 loop reads CASSIALRGAYEQYF. DNA for the CDR3: TGTGCCAGTAGTATAGCCCTCAGGGGAGCCTACGAGCAGTACTTC.

This clone was found once. J is TRBJ1-2 and V is TRBV7-9; D gene unclear. The CDR3 spans 13 residues. Trimming removed 2 bases from V and 7 bases from J, with 11 bases in between. Looked up from germline, CDR1 is SEHNR and CDR2 is FQNEAQ (reference sequence). The CDR3 DNA reads as TGTGCCAGCAGCTTATACACGGACTCTGGCTACACCTTC. As protein: CASSLYTDSGYTF.

The chain couples TRBV10-3 to TRBJ1-5; 10 nucleotides agree with TRBD1. The ends lost 4 bases at V and 7 bases at J; junction bases unmatched: 7. CDR3 length: 15 amino acids. Germline CDR1 reads ENHRY; CDR2 reads SYGVKD. The CDR3 coding sequence is TGTGCCATCAGTGGGGATGACAGGGGGCGGCAGCCCCAGCATTTT. Translated, it gives CAISGDDRGRQPQHF.

This clone has at least ten counts. The V gene is TRBV7-9, the J gene TRBJ2-1; 11 bases line up with TRBD2. Germline V gene sequence: CDR1 SEHNR, CDR2 FQNEAQ (reference sequence). Unmatched junction bases numbered 4, after V lost 5 bases and J lost 4 bases. The CDR3 is 15 amino acids. The CDR3 sequence: CASSETSGAYNEQFF. As DNA, the CDR3 is TGTGCCAGCAGCGAGACTAGCGGGGCTTACAATGAGCAGTTCTTC.

The genes are TRBV30 and TRBJ2-1; D is perhaps TRBD2 (6 bases). The V end lost 5 bases, the J end lost 4 bases, and 12 bases lay between the germline ends. Per the germline V gene, CDR1 is GTSNPN and CDR2 is SVGIG (reference sequence). The CDR3 extends over 13 amino acids. The DNA for the CDR3 is TGTGCCTGGGCGGGACTTATGTACAATGAGCAGTTCTTC. As protein: CAWAGLMYNEQFF. Looking up the rest from reference TRBV30 and TRBJ2-1 gives the full variable domain: SQTIHQWPATLVQPVGSPLSLECTVEGTSNPNLYWYRQAAGRGLQLLFYSVGIGQISSEVPQNLSASRPQDRQFILSSKKLLLSDSGFYLCAWAGLMYNEQFFGPGTRLTVL.

The rearrangement joins TRBV2 to TRBJ2-7, with 7 bases lining up with TRBD2. The CDR3 totals 14 residues. V was pared by 6 bases and J by 0 bases, with 5 bases of the junction left unmatched. Germline CDR1 is SNHLY and CDR2 is FYNNEI. For the CDR3, the DNA is TGTGCCAGCAGCCGGGGGAGGGCCTCCTACGAGCAGTACTTC. It yields the protein CASSRGRASYEQYF.

This clone was recorded many times. The J gene is TRBJ2-1, the V gene TRBV19, with 8 bases lining up with TRBD1. The ends lost 3 bases at V and 12 bases at J; junction bases unmatched: 7. From germline, CDR1 is LNHDA and CDR2 SQIVND (reference sequence). This CDR3 is 13 amino acids long. CDR3 in amino acids: CASSISAGTGQFF. CDR3 bases: TGTGCCAGTAGTATCTCAGCCGGGACAGGGCAGTTCTTC.

The chain joins TRBV5-1 to TRBJ1-3; TRBD1 agrees at 8 bases. The V and J ends lost 4 bases and 4 bases, in that order; junction bases with no gene match: 7. Germline CDR1 and CDR2: SGHRS and YFSETQ. This CDR3 is built from 15 residues. The CDR3: CASSNGQGGGNTIYF. For the CDR3, the DNA is TGCGCCAGCAGCAACGGACAGGGCGGCGGAAACACCATATATTTT.

This chain connects TRBV6-5 to TRBJ2-7; D gene unclear. The CDR3 extends over 13 amino acids. Germline V gene data show CDR1 as MNHEY and CDR2 as SVGAGI. V was cut by 3 bases and J by 4 bases, with 10 bases left in between. This chain's CDR3 is CASSYTQSYEQYF. The CDR3 coding sequence is TGTGCCAGCAGTTATACCCAGTCATACGAGCAGTACTTC.

This rearrangement joins TRBV10-3 to TRBJ2-7; tentative D call: TRBD2 (6 bases). Germline V gene data show CDR1 as ENHRY and CDR2 as SYGVKD. Trimming cost V 6 bases and J 2 bases, with 20 bases left between them. CDR3 length: 16 amino acids. Here the CDR3 reads CAIRSGNGTETYEQYF. CDR3 in DNA: TGTGCCATCAGGTCTGGGAACGGGACTGAGACCTACGAGCAGTACTTC.